The T cell receptor (beta chain) described here comes from a study of a mutant IDH1 vaccine in newly diagnosed glioma. For the study at large: Previous treatment comprised radiotherapy, temozolomide, or both, mostly both. Whole-study findings and limits: Vaccine-induced immune responses were detected in about 93% of patients.

This CDR3 region has 15 residues. The V gene lost 4 bases and the J gene lost 2 bases, with 14 bases spanning the gap. Germline V gene sequence: CDR1 PRHDT, CDR2 FYEKMQ (reference sequence). Produced via immunoSEQ multiplex PCR; TCRdb's table is partial and in-frame only. This sample has fewer than 70,000 clones; approximately 90% occur once, and the top ten carry roughly 5.1%. The time point was: week 5, during vaccination. Every vaccination contained 300 ug of the mutant IDH1 20-mer peptide and was paired with topical imiquimod. This clone was picked up one time. The target antigen is unknown. The chain employs TRBV13 and TRBJ2-5, with D hard to call. Sequencing was performed on PBMCs, taken from a glioma patient whose treatment included an IDH1 peptide vaccine. The TCR originated in a woman in her thirties or forties with glioma. The CDR3 nucleotides are TGTGCCAGCAGCTCCCTAGGAAATTTTCAAGAGACCCAGTACTTC. Protein product: CASSSLGNFQETQYF. Full variable domain (outside the CDR3, taken from reference TRBV13 and TRBJ2-5): AAGVIQSPRHLIKEKRETATLKCYPIPRHDTVYWYQQGPGQDPQFLISFYEKMQSDKGSIPDRFSAQQFSDYHSELNMSSLELGDSALYFCASSSLGNFQETQYFGPGTRLLVL.